The 3 T cell receptor beta chains below were found in one sample sequenced in a study of graft-versus-host responses after intestinal transplantation. These receptors' antigens are unknown. Profiling relied on immunoSEQ multiplex PCR, and the TCRdb table lists in-frame clones only, not all of them. The table shows tens of thousands of clones, with just under 85% occurring only once. Source: unstimulated CD8+ T cells sorted from spleen or lymph node cells, taken before intestinal transplant. The receptors stem from a human donor who received an intestinal transplant.

The rearrangement links TRBV7-9 to TRBJ2-7, with TRBD2 matching 9 bases. Germline V lookup: CDR1 SEHNR, CDR2 FQNEAQ (reference sequence). The CDR3 loop spans 15 amino acids. After removal of 3 bases from V and 3 bases from J, the junction contained 6 bases not matched to a gene. The CDR3 reads CASSFSGTSYYEQYF. The DNA for the CDR3 is TGTGCCAGCAGCTTTTCCGGGACTAGCTACTACGAGCAGTACTTC.

This clone has a handful of counts. The chain links TRBV10-3 to TRBJ2-7, with 8 bases matching TRBD1. V shed 9 bases and J 0 bases; nucleotides not matched to a gene: 4. Germline CDR1 and CDR2: ENHRY and SYGVKD. The CDR3 length is 13 residues. Here the CDR3 reads CAILDRDSYEQYF. CDR3 DNA sequence: TGTGCCATTCTGGACAGGGACTCCTACGAGCAGTACTTC.

The chain couples TRBV27 to TRBJ1-1; D may be TRBD1 (5 bases). Germline lookup yields CDR1 MNHEY and CDR2 SMNVEV (reference sequence). Trimming took 3 bases from V and 1 from J, leaving 6 bases between them. This CDR3 has 13 amino acids. In DNA, the CDR3 is TGTGCCAGCAGTTTCGGACAGAACACTGAAGCTTTCTTT. It translates to CASSFGQNTEAFF.